This T cell receptor beta chain came from a study of OX40 agonist ivuxolimab in advanced cancers. The V and J ends lost 0 bases and 5 bases respectively, with 11 bases between them. This CDR3 has 14 amino acids. CDR1 and CDR2 from the germline V gene are SGDLS and YYNGEE. TCRdb keeps only in-frame clones here, not all; method: immunoSEQ multiplex PCR. The table includes about 110,000 clones, 80% to 95% detected once. This clone occurred a few times. This chain connects TRBV9 to TRBJ1-2, with D uncertain. The origin of this receptor is an adult with an advanced solid tumor such as melanoma, head and neck, liver or kidney cancer. The sample was CD4+ or CD8+ T cells sorted from blood, taken in a trial of the OX40 agonist ivuxolimab. The CDR3 protein is CASSVAAVYYGYTF. The DNA for the CDR3 is TGTGCCAGCAGCGTAGCTGCGGTCTATTATGGCTACACCTTC.